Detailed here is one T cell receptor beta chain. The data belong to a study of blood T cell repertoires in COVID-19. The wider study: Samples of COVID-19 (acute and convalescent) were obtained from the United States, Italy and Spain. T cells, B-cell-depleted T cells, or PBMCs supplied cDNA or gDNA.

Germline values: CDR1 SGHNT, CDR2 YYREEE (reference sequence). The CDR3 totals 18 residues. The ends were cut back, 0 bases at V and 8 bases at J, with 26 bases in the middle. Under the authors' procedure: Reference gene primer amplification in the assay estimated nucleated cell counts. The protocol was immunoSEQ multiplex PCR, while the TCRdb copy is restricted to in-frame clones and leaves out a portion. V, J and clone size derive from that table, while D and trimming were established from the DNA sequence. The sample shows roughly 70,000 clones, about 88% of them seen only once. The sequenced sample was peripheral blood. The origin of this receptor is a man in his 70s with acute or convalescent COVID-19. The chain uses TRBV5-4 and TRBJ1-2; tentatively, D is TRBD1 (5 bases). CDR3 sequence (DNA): TGTGCCAGCAGCTTGGCCAATGGCGGTGTGGGGGGGTCGTACGGCTACACCTTC. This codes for CASSLANGGVGGSYGYTF.